This T cell receptor (beta chain) was identified during a study of blood T cell repertoires in COVID-19. Study in general: The United States, Italy and Spain were the sources of the acute and convalescent COVID-19 samples. Sample material is recorded as cDNA or gDNA derived from T cells, B-cell-depleted T cells, or PBMCs.

Patients at the Seattle site were enrolled during active infection and followed longitudinally. Comments on this clone: A read error may produce the germline difference seen at one junction end.

The CDR3 totals 15 residues. CDR1 MNHEY and CDR2 SMNVEV come from the germline V gene (reference sequence). Under the authors' procedure: Amplified reference gene primers provided the basis for estimating nucleated cell counts. This table comes from immunoSEQ multiplex PCR, and its TCRdb copy is limited to in-frame clones, with some not included. The DNA was the basis for D and trimming; V, J and clone size are from that table. The profile shows around 140,000 clones, around 87% of them singletons. This chain uses TRBV27 with TRBJ1-4, with 7 positions matching TRBD1. The clonotype originates from a man younger than 35 with COVID-19, enrolled during active disease. The sequenced sample was peripheral blood. The CDR3 here is CASSLSGGLGEKLFF. DNA for the CDR3: TGTGCCAGCAGTCTATCAGGGGGTCTGGGAGAAAAACTGTTTTTT. Filled out from reference TRBV27 and TRBJ1-4, the complete variable domain reads EAQVTQNPRYLITVTGKKLTVTCSQNMNHEYMSWYRQDPGLGLRQIYYSMNVEVTDKGDVPEGYKVSRKEKRNFPLILESPSPNQTSLYFCASSLSGGLGEKLFFGSGTQLSVL.